This T cell receptor (beta chain) was recorded in a study of blood T cell repertoires in COVID-19. In the authors' workflow: For nucleated cells, counts were estimated from reference gene primer amplification. Assay: immunoSEQ multiplex PCR; the TCRdb copy retains only in-frame clones and omits some. The DNA gave D and trimming, while V, J and clone size come from that table. Among about 150,000 clones, around 88% were seen once, and the ten largest hold around 4.6%. Germline values: CDR1 LNHDA, CDR2 SQIVND (reference sequence). The CDR3 sequence is 13 residues long. Trimming left V 5 bases short and J 4 bases short, with 11 bases between.

Material: peripheral blood. V usage is TRBV19 and J usage is TRBJ2-5, with D perhaps TRBD2 (5 bases). This receptor was obtained from a human donor in a cohort sampled during active COVID-19. The CDR3 is CASSLREGETQYF. CDR3 nucleotide sequence: TGTGCCAGTAGTCTTCGGGAAGGAGAGACCCAGTACTTC.